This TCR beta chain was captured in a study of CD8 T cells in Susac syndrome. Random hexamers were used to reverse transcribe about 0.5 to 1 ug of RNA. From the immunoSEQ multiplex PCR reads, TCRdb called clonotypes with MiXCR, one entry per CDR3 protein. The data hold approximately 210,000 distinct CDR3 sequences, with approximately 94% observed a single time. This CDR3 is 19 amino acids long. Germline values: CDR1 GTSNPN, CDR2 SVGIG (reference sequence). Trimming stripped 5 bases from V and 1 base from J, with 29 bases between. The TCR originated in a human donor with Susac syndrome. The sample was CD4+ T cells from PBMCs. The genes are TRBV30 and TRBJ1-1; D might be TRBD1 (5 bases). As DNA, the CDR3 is TGTGCCTGGGCCCATTTGAGGACAACATTTTCGGTCCCGAACACTGAAGCTTTCTTT. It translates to CAWAHLRTTFSVPNTEAFF.